The next 24 T cell receptor beta chains were all read from a single sample in a study of blood T cell repertoires in COVID-19. The data were produced by immunoSEQ multiplex PCR, yet TCRdb's version contains in-frame clones alone and is incomplete. Here the sample spans roughly 430,000 clones, over 75% being singletons. Sequenced sample: PBMCs or T cells enriched from blood (not recorded which). These receptors originate from a woman aged 40 to 50 with acute COVID-19.

The chain employs TRBV29-1 and TRBJ2-5; 14 bases are shared with TRBD2. The length of the CDR3 is 16 residues. Germline-derived CDR1 and CDR2 are SQVTM and ANQGSEA. Unmatched junction bases numbered 3, after V lost 3 bases and J lost 0 bases. The CDR3 region has the DNA TGCAGCGTTGACGGACTAGCGGGGGGTTACCAAGAGACCCAGTACTTC. The encoded protein is CSVDGLAGGYQETQYF. Filled out from reference TRBV29-1 and TRBJ2-5, the complete variable domain reads SAVISQKPSRDICQRGTSLTIQCQVDSQVTMMFWYRQQPGQSLTLIATANQGSEATYESGFVIDKFPISRPNLTFSTLTVSNMSPEDSSIYLCSVDGLAGGYQETQYFGPGTRLLVL.

This clone was picked up a small number of times. The sample has other DNA sequences that encode this CDR3 too. This chain joins TRBV5-1 and TRBJ1-1, with D unresolved. V dropped 0 bases and J dropped 0 bases, with 3 bases sitting between them. Germline V lookup: CDR1 SGHRS, CDR2 YFSETQ. The CDR3 consists of 13 residues. This chain's CDR3 is CASSLAVNTEAFF. Here the CDR3 DNA reads TGCGCCAGCAGCTTGGCAGTGAACACTGAAGCTTTCTTT.

V usage is TRBV6-5 and J usage is TRBJ2-3; 7 bases match TRBD1. This CDR3 has 16 residues. With V trimmed by 4 bases and J by 0 bases, 7 bases remained unmatched. CDR1 is MNHEY and CDR2 is SVGAGI in the germline V gene. The CDR3 DNA reads TGTGCCAGCAGTTCCACAGGGGACCTTAGCACAGATACGCAGTATTTT. As protein: CASSSTGDLSTDTQYF.

This sequence joins TRBV29-1 and TRBJ1-5; no definite D call. Germline assignment: CDR1 SQVTM and CDR2 ANQGSEA. The germline V and J ends were trimmed by 4 bases and 5 bases, with 9 bases remaining between them. This CDR3 has 12 residues. The CDR3 DNA is TGCAGCGTTGGCAACGGAGATCAGCCCCAGCATTTT. Amino acid sequence: CSVGNGDQPQHF.

J is TRBJ1-2 and V is TRBV18, with 8 bases fitting TRBD1. Germline assignment: CDR1 KGHSH and CDR2 LQKENI. This CDR3 is built from 15 residues. V lost 4 bases to trimming and J lost 6 bases; unmatched junction nucleotides: 10. DNA for the CDR3: TGTGCCAGCTCACGGCAGACAGGGGCCCCTGATGGCTACACCTTC. Encoded protein: CASSRQTGAPDGYTF. Together with reference TRBV18 and TRBJ1-2, the CDR3 gives the full variable domain: NAGVMQNPRHLVRRRGQEARLRCSPMKGHSHVYWYRQLPEEGLKFMVYLQKENIIDESGMPKERFSAEFPKEGPSILRIQQVVRGDSAAYFCASSRQTGAPDGYTFGSGTRLTVV.

This chain uses TRBV29-1 with TRBJ1-2; no reliable D call. The length of the CDR3 is 9 residues. CDR1 is SQVTM and CDR2 is ANQGSEA in the germline V gene. V shed 3 bases and J shed 11 bases, with 7 bases lying between them. CDR3 sequence reads: CSVDRVYTF. The CDR3 coding sequence is TGCAGCGTTGATAGAGTTTACACCTTC.

The genes are TRBV5-6 and TRBJ1-5; 10 bases match TRBD1. Per germline, CDR1 SGHDT and CDR2 YYEEEE. The ends lost 3 bases at V and 5 bases at J; junction bases unmatched: 5. The CDR3 runs 15 residues. The CDR3 bases are TGTGCCAGCAGCTACCCGACAGGGGGCGATCAGCCCCAGCATTTT. It codes for CASSYPTGGDQPQHF.

V is TRBV11-3 and J is TRBJ2-4; 12 bases agree with TRBD2. Losses at the gene ends were 5 bases for V and 11 bases for J; bases not matched to a gene: 4. CDR3 length equals 13 residues. Per germline, CDR1 SGHNT and CDR2 YENEEA. CDR3 region: CASSRLAGALQYF. The CDR3 nucleotides read TGTGCCAGCAGCCGACTAGCGGGGGCCCTTCAGTACTTC.

The chain combines TRBV4-2 with TRBJ2-7, with D unresolved. Germline V CDR1 and CDR2: LGHNA, YNFKEQ. This CDR3 is built from 15 residues. With 0 bases removed from V and 2 bases from J, the gap between germline ends came to 11 bases. For the CDR3, the DNA is TGTGCCAGCAGCCAAGAGAGCACCACCGCCTACGAGCAGTACTTC. Its protein product is CASSQESTTAYEQYF.

This chain joins TRBV15 and TRBJ2-1; TRBD2 matches at 11 bases. The CDR3 has 15 amino acids. Germline lookup yields CDR1 LNHNV and CDR2 YYDKDF (reference sequence). Trimming at V came to 5 bases and at J to 4 bases, leaving 4 bases not matched to a gene. Written as DNA, the CDR3 is TGTGCCACCAGCCCTGGGACTAGCGGATACAATGAGCAGTTCTTC. Translating gives CATSPGTSGYNEQFF.

The rearrangement joins TRBV5-1 to TRBJ2-3; tentatively, D is TRBD2 (6 bases). The germline V and J ends were trimmed by 0 bases and 4 bases, with 18 bases remaining between them. Germline V CDR1 and CDR2: SGHRS, YFSETQ. This CDR3 has 17 residues. The CDR3 DNA reads TGCGCCAGCAGCTTGGAGACTAGTCTCATCCGCGCAGATACGCAGTATTTT. Protein: CASSLETSLIRADTQYF. The variable domain in full, with the rest retrieved from reference TRBV5-1 and TRBJ2-3, is KAGVTQTPRYLIKTRGQQVTLSCSPISGHRSVSWYQQTPGQGLQFLFEYFSETQRNKGNFPGRFSGRQFSNSRSEMNVSTLELGDSALYLCASSLETSLIRADTQYFGPGTRLTVL.

The CDR3 bases are TGTGCCAGCAGCCAATCTTCCGGAAACACCATATATTTT. This translates into CASSQSSGNTIYF. This rearrangement joins TRBV14 to TRBJ1-3; D call uncertain. Trimming took off 2 bases at V and 4 bases at J, with 6 bases between the two ends. The CDR3 consists of 13 residues. Germline-derived CDR1 and CDR2 are SGHDN and FVKESK.

The chain joins TRBV24-1 to TRBJ2-2, with D perhaps matching TRBD1 (5 bases). CDR1 is KGHDR and CDR2 is SFDVKD in the germline V gene. This CDR3 spans 14 amino acids. V gave up 7 bases and J gave up 0 bases, with 8 bases separating them. The CDR3 spells CATRGHTNTGELFF. The CDR3 DNA reads as TGTGCCACCAGAGGACACACGAACACCGGGGAGCTGTTTTTT.

This clone was observed once. The rearrangement joins TRBV9 to TRBJ1-6; TRBD1 aligns across 10 bases. The J segment lost 8 bases and the V segment lost 2 bases, leaving 4 bases of the junction unmatched. The CDR3 length is 15 residues. In germline, CDR1 is SGDLS, CDR2 YYNGEE. Here the CDR3 DNA reads TGTGCCAGCAGCGTGAGAGGGACAGGGGATTCACCCCTCCACTTT. It yields the protein CASSVRGTGDSPLHF.

This clone appeared once. In DNA form, the CDR3 reads TGTGCCAGCAGCTTAGAAAGGTTAGGAGCCACTGAAGCTTTCTTT. It encodes CASSLERLGATEAFF. The rearrangement joins TRBV11-3 to TRBJ1-1, with D uncertain. With 0 bases removed from V and 4 bases from J, the gap between germline ends came to 12 bases. In germline, CDR1 is SGHNT, CDR2 YENEEA. The CDR3 is 15 amino acids.

The V and J genes are TRBV9 and TRBJ2-5; 12 positions agree with TRBD2. Germline V gene sequence: CDR1 SGDLS, CDR2 YYNGEE. There are 16 residues in the CDR3. Trimming took 3 bases from V and 4 from J; bases not matched to a gene: 7. The CDR3 bases are TGTGCCAGCAGCGCCTTCCTAGCGGGGGGGCTAGAGACCCAGTACTTC. Amino acid sequence: CASSAFLAGGLETQYF. The full variable domain, in which reference TRBV9 and TRBJ2-5 provide the parts outside the CDR3, is DSGVTQTPKHLITATGQRVTLRCSPRSGDLSVYWYQQSLDQGLQFLIQYYNGEERAKGNILERFSAQQFPDLHSELNLSSLELGDSALYFCASSAFLAGGLETQYFGPGTRLLVL.

V and J are TRBV25-1 and TRBJ1-5; D remains ambiguous. Trimming removed 5 bases at V and 3 bases at J, with 8 bases between. Germline CDR1 reads MGHDK; CDR2 reads SYGVNS. This CDR3 has 13 residues. This chain's CDR3 is CASSRGNNQPQHF. The CDR3 DNA follows: TGTGCCAGCAGTCGAGGGAACAATCAGCCCCAGCATTTT.

The genes are TRBV15 and TRBJ1-3, with 12 bases matching TRBD1. This CDR3 spans 18 amino acids. Germline V gene sequence: CDR1 LNHNV, CDR2 YYDKDF (reference sequence). J was trimmed by 4 bases and V by 2 bases; bases with no gene match: 9. The CDR3: CATSRLPGQGARGNTIYF. The CDR3 DNA is TGTGCCACCAGCAGACTACCGGGACAGGGGGCGCGGGGAAACACCATATATTTT.

V gene TRBV21-1 combines with J gene TRBJ2-6; no check of the table's D call, TRBD1, against the DNA was made. TRBV21-1 is flagged as a pseudogene. CDR3 length equals 18 residues. CDR3 region: CASSRGRQGHSGANVLTF. Written as DNA, the CDR3 is TGTGCCAGCAGCCGAGGGAGACAGGGGCACTCTGGGGCCAACGTCCTGACTTTC.

This clone has a single count. The chain joins TRBV5-1 to TRBJ2-6, with TRBD2 identical over 10 bases. Germline V gene sequence: CDR1 SGHRS, CDR2 YFSETQ. The ends lost 1 base at V and 4 bases at J; junction bases unmatched: 8. The CDR3 has 18 amino acids. In DNA, the CDR3 is TGCGCCAGCAGCTTGAGGTCGGGACTAGCGCTCGGGGCCAACGTCCTGACTTTC. It codes for CASSLRSGLALGANVLTF.

This clone was seen only once. The chain combines TRBV14 with TRBJ1-2; no reliable D call. The germline V and J ends were trimmed by 1 base and 5 bases, with 11 bases remaining between them. Germline V CDR1 and CDR2: SGHDN, FVKESK. The CDR3 sequence is 14 residues long. CDR3 nucleotides: TGTGCCAGCAGCCAAGTCGGCAGGAAATATGGCTACACCTTC. Encoded protein: CASSQVGRKYGYTF.

The V call is TRBV5-8, the J call TRBJ2-1, with 9 bases that match TRBD1. This CDR3 is built from 15 residues. Unmatched junction bases numbered 5, after V lost 0 bases and J lost 7 bases. The germline CDR1 and CDR2 sequences are SGHTS and YDEGEE. As DNA, the CDR3 is TGTGCCAGCAGCTTGGAAGGGACAGGGCGGAATGAGCAGTTCTTC. As protein: CASSLEGTGRNEQFF.

The table lists this clone with a count of one. The rearrangement joins TRBV29-1 to TRBJ2-3; TRBD2 matches 7 bases. V lost 2 bases to trimming and J lost 5 bases; unmatched junction nucleotides: 1. Germline lookup yields CDR1 SQVTM and CDR2 ANQGSEA. The length of the CDR3 is 12 residues. CDR3 DNA: TGCAGCGTTGAAAGGGAGGGAGATACGCAGTATTTT. Its protein is CSVEREGDTQYF.

The genes are TRBV18 and TRBJ2-1; 9 bases map to TRBD2. With 1 base clipped from V and 8 bases from J, the junction kept 0 bases outside the gene matches. CDR3 length: 13 residues. Per germline, CDR1 KGHSH and CDR2 LQKENI. CDR3 coding DNA: TGTGCCAGCTCACCACAGCGGGGGGATGAGCAGTTCTTC. It translates to CASSPQRGDEQFF.